A selection of T cell receptor beta chains follows, all from one sample in a study of identical twins. TCRdb redid the calling of the 5' RACE reads with MiXCR, one entry per CDR3 protein. The top ten hold approximately 0.29% of the sample, which has 1.5 million to 2 million distinct CDR3 sequences, about 30% seen once. The sequenced sample consisted of cord blood. The receptors were sampled from a newborn girl in good health. Each CDR3 is given with its conserved first and last residue. D genes are given only for firm matches. Only some rows state a clone size, as once, few, many or a class for expanded clones.

j_gene: TRBJ1-1
d_gene: TRBD1
v_gene: TRBV29-1
abundance: few
len: 12
CDR3nt: TGCAGCGTGGGGGGGACAGGGTTTGAAGCTTTCTTT
CDR3aa: CSVGGTGFEAFF

j_gene: TRBJ2-7
d_gene: NA
v_gene: TRBV7-6
abundance: NA
len: 15
CDR3nt: TGTGCCAGCAGCGCAACCTACAAGGCTAGGAGCGAGCAGTACTTC
CDR3aa: CASSATYKARSEQYF

j_gene: TRBJ2-1
d_gene: NA
v_gene: TRBV3-1
abundance: NA
len: 14
CDR3nt: TGTGCCAGCAGCCCAAACAGCGGGTGGAATGAGCAGTTCTTC
CDR3aa: CASSPNSGWNEQFF

j_gene: TRBJ2-5
d_gene: NA
v_gene: TRBV9
abundance: NA
len: 15
CDR3nt: TGTGCCAGCAGCGTAGCTAAGGCGGATCAAGAGACCCAGTACTTC
CDR3aa: CASSVAKADQETQYF

j_gene: TRBJ2-3
d_gene: TRBD2
v_gene: TRBV4-2
abundance: NA
len: 18
CDR3nt: TGTGCCAGCAGCCTCATCATAGCGGGAGGTCTCCAAGGAGATACGCAGTATTTT
CDR3aa: CASSLIIAGGLQGDTQYF

j_gene: TRBJ2-5
d_gene: TRBD2
v_gene: TRBV13
abundance: few
len: 16
CDR3nt: TGTGCCAGCAGCTTAAGAAAGGGACTACGAGTGGAGACCCAGTACTTC
CDR3aa: CASSLRKGLRVETQYF

j_gene: TRBJ2-3
d_gene: TRBD2
v_gene: TRBV6-5
abundance: NA
len: 19
CDR3nt: TGTGCCAGCAGTTACTCGACTAGCGAAACCATACTTCGCACAGATACGCAGTATTTT
CDR3aa: CASSYSTSETILRTDTQYF

j_gene: TRBJ2-7
d_gene: NA
v_gene: TRBV21-1
abundance: NA
len: 12
CDR3nt: TGTGCCAGCAGCAAAGGGGTCAATGAGCAGTACTTC
CDR3aa: CASSKGVNEQYF

j_gene: TRBJ1-1
d_gene: NA
v_gene: TRBV28
abundance: NA
len: 13
CDR3nt: TGTGCCAGCAGTCCCGTCTTGTGGACTGAAGCTTTCTTT
CDR3aa: CASSPVLWTEAFF

j_gene: TRBJ2-7
d_gene: NA
v_gene: TRBV20-1
abundance: few
len: 12
CDR3nt: TGCAGTGCTAGAGCCCCTGGGTACGAGCAGTACTTC
CDR3aa: CSARAPGYEQYF

j_gene: TRBJ2-3
d_gene: NA
v_gene: TRBV29-1
abundance: many
len: 15
CDR3nt: TGCAGCGTTGAAGGGGAGGGGGGTTGGACAGATACGCAGTATTTT
CDR3aa: CSVEGEGGWTDTQYF

j_gene: TRBJ1-5
d_gene: NA
v_gene: TRBV5-5
abundance: NA
len: 17
CDR3nt: TGTGCCAGCAGCTCGAAACAGGTGACTATCGGCAATCAGCCCCAGCATTTT
CDR3aa: CASSSKQVTIGNQPQHF

j_gene: TRBJ2-7
d_gene: NA
v_gene: TRBV27
abundance: few
len: 14
CDR3nt: TGTGCCAGCAGTTTATGGGGGAACGCTTACGAGCAGTACTTC
CDR3aa: CASSLWGNAYEQYF

j_gene: TRBJ2-1
d_gene: NA
v_gene: TRBV27
abundance: NA
len: 9
CDR3nt: TGTGCCAGCACCCACGAGCAGTTCTTC
CDR3aa: CASTHEQFF

j_gene: TRBJ1-4
d_gene: NA
v_gene: TRBV24-1
abundance: NA
len: 15
CDR3nt: TGTGCCACCAGTGGAGACGGTGCAACTAATGAAAAACTGTTTTTT
CDR3aa: CATSGDGATNEKLFF

j_gene: TRBJ1-6
d_gene: NA
v_gene: TRBV6-6
abundance: NA
len: 17
CDR3nt: TGTGCCAGCACCCGTCCTCGGGCAGGCGGTTATAATTCACCCCTCCACTTT
CDR3aa: CASTRPRAGGYNSPLHF

j_gene: TRBJ2-1
d_gene: TRBD2
v_gene: TRBV11-3
abundance: NA
len: 16
CDR3nt: TGTGCCAGCAGCTTAGCTACGGGACTAGCCCTAAATGAGCAGTTCTTC
CDR3aa: CASSLATGLALNEQFF

j_gene: TRBJ1-1
d_gene: NA
v_gene: TRBV7-6
abundance: few
len: 18
CDR3nt: TGTGCCAGCAGCTTAGGACCGGGGGCCGGGGTGCGGAACACTGAAGCTTTCTTT
CDR3aa: CASSLGPGAGVRNTEAFF

j_gene: TRBJ2-3
d_gene: TRBD2
v_gene: TRBV28
abundance: few
len: 19
CDR3nt: TGTGCCAGCAGTCGGGGACTAGCGGGAGGATGGAAGAGCACAGATACGCAGTATTTT
CDR3aa: CASSRGLAGGWKSTDTQYF

j_gene: TRBJ1-1
d_gene: NA
v_gene: TRBV27
abundance: NA
len: 14
CDR3nt: TGTGCCAGCAGTTTTAAAGGGGTAAACACTGAAGCTTTCTTT
CDR3aa: CASSFKGVNTEAFF

j_gene: TRBJ2-3
d_gene: NA
v_gene: TRBV20-1
abundance: NA
len: 12
CDR3nt: TGCAGTGCTAGAGATGTCGCAGATACGCAGTATTTT
CDR3aa: CSARDVADTQYF

j_gene: TRBJ2-7
d_gene: TRBD2
v_gene: TRBV30
abundance: few
len: 14
CDR3nt: TGTGCCTGGAGTAAAGCGGGGGCCTTCTACGAGCAGTACTTC
CDR3aa: CAWSKAGAFYEQYF

j_gene: TRBJ2-7
d_gene: TRBD1
v_gene: TRBV6-6
abundance: many
len: 14
CDR3nt: TGTGCCAGCAGGCCGGGACAGGGTGTTTACGAGCAGTACTTC
CDR3aa: CASRPGQGVYEQYF

j_gene: TRBJ2-3
d_gene: TRBD1
v_gene: TRBV20-1
abundance: NA
len: 12
CDR3nt: TGCAGTGCCCTAGACAGGGCAGATACGCAGTATTTT
CDR3aa: CSALDRADTQYF

j_gene: TRBJ2-7
d_gene: NA
v_gene: TRBV5-1
abundance: many
len: 13
CDR3nt: TGTGCCAGCAGCTTAGCAGGGAACTACGAGCAGTACTTC
CDR3aa: CASSLAGNYEQYF

j_gene: TRBJ1-2
d_gene: TRBD1
v_gene: TRBV3-1
abundance: few
len: 15
CDR3nt: TGTGCCAGCAGTGACGGGACAGGTGGTGGCTATGGCTACACCTTC
CDR3aa: CASSDGTGGGYGYTF

j_gene: TRBJ2-6
d_gene: NA
v_gene: TRBV2
abundance: few
len: 14
CDR3nt: TGTGCCAGCAAATTTCCTTCTGGGGCCAACGTCCTGACTTTC
CDR3aa: CASKFPSGANVLTF

j_gene: TRBJ2-3
d_gene: NA
v_gene: TRBV5-1
abundance: NA
len: 14
CDR3nt: TGCGCCAGCAGCTTTTCCTGGTCCATAGATACGCAGTATTTT
CDR3aa: CASSFSWSIDTQYF

j_gene: TRBJ2-5
d_gene: TRBD2
v_gene: TRBV18
abundance: NA
len: 14
CDR3nt: TGTGCCAGCTCCGGGACTAGCGTTAAAGAGACCCAGTACTTC
CDR3aa: CASSGTSVKETQYF

j_gene: TRBJ2-3
d_gene: TRBD2
v_gene: TRBV9
abundance: NA
len: 16
CDR3nt: TGTGCCAGCAGCGAAAGCGGGGGTAGAACCACAGATACGCTGTATTTT
CDR3aa: CASSESGGRTTDTLYF

j_gene: TRBJ2-3
d_gene: NA
v_gene: TRBV7-2
abundance: NA
len: 14
CDR3nt: TGTGCCAGCAGCTTAGACCGCTGGAGAGATACGCAGTATTTT
CDR3aa: CASSLDRWRDTQYF

j_gene: TRBJ1-2
d_gene: TRBD1
v_gene: TRBV7-9
abundance: NA
len: 14
CDR3nt: TGTGCCAGCAGCTTCAGGGGGCCCGGTCATGGCTACACCTTC
CDR3aa: CASSFRGPGHGYTF

j_gene: TRBJ1-4
d_gene: NA
v_gene: TRBV5-1
abundance: NA
len: 13
CDR3nt: TGCGCCAGCAGCTTGGATAGTAAGGAAAAACTGTTTTTT
CDR3aa: CASSLDSKEKLFF

j_gene: TRBJ2-1
d_gene: TRBD2
v_gene: TRBV5-1
abundance: NA
len: 15
CDR3nt: TGCGCCAGCAGCTTGGGTGGGGGACTAGCAGTTGAGCAGTTCTTC
CDR3aa: CASSLGGGLAVEQFF

j_gene: TRBJ2-1
d_gene: NA
v_gene: TRBV27
abundance: few
len: 16
CDR3nt: TGTGCCAGCAGTGACACCCGGCTGACGGGGTACAATGAGCAGTTCTTC
CDR3aa: CASSDTRLTGYNEQFF

j_gene: TRBJ1-5
d_gene: NA
v_gene: TRBV5-1
abundance: NA
len: 15
CDR3nt: TGCGCCAGCAGCCTAGGCCCCCCGGTGGGTCAGCCCCAGCATTTT
CDR3aa: CASSLGPPVGQPQHF

j_gene: TRBJ1-2
d_gene: NA
v_gene: TRBV29-1
abundance: NA
len: 15
CDR3nt: TGCAGCGTTGGATACTTCAGGGGAAGGGCCTATGGCTACACCTTC
CDR3aa: CSVGYFRGRAYGYTF

j_gene: TRBJ1-2
d_gene: TRBD1
v_gene: TRBV7-2
abundance: few
len: 13
CDR3nt: TGTGCCAGCAGCTCACCGACAGGGCGCGGCTACACCTTC
CDR3aa: CASSSPTGRGYTF

j_gene: TRBJ1-1
d_gene: TRBD1
v_gene: TRBV6-5
abundance: NA
len: 18
CDR3nt: TGTGCCAGCAGTTTCCCGGACAGGGGGCCGCTCTTGAACACTGAAGCTTTCTTT
CDR3aa: CASSFPDRGPLLNTEAFF

j_gene: TRBJ2-7
d_gene: NA
v_gene: TRBV6-5
abundance: few
len: 14
CDR3nt: TGTGCCAGCAGTTACCTATTTCACCTCTACGAGCAGTACTTC
CDR3aa: CASSYLFHLYEQYF

j_gene: TRBJ1-6
d_gene: TRBD1
v_gene: TRBV12-3/TRBV12-4
abundance: NA
len: 16
CDR3nt: TGTGCCAGCAGGCGTTGGACAGGGGAATATAATTCACCCCTCCACTTT
CDR3aa: CASRRWTGEYNSPLHF

j_gene: TRBJ2-7
d_gene: TRBD1
v_gene: TRBV6-5
abundance: NA
len: 14
CDR3nt: TGTGCCAGCAAACCCGGACAGGGCCCCTACGAGCAGTACTTC
CDR3aa: CASKPGQGPYEQYF

j_gene: TRBJ1-2
d_gene: NA
v_gene: TRBV7-2
abundance: NA
len: 14
CDR3nt: TGTGCCAGCAGCTTAGCGCTTCAGGGGAGAGGCTACACCTTC
CDR3aa: CASSLALQGRGYTF

j_gene: TRBJ2-1
d_gene: TRBD1
v_gene: TRBV5-4
abundance: many
len: 16
CDR3nt: TGTGCCAGCAGCTTGGGGACAGGGTCCGCCTACAATGAGCAGTTCTTC
CDR3aa: CASSLGTGSAYNEQFF

j_gene: TRBJ2-3
d_gene: TRBD2
v_gene: TRBV28
abundance: few
len: 15
CDR3nt: TGTGCCAGCAGCCCTAGCGGGAGGGTCGCAGATACGCAGTATTTT
CDR3aa: CASSPSGRVADTQYF

j_gene: TRBJ2-4
d_gene: TRBD1
v_gene: TRBV28
abundance: NA
len: 14
CDR3nt: TGTGCCAGCAGTTACAGGGGGCCGGTTAACATTCAGTACTTC
CDR3aa: CASSYRGPVNIQYF

j_gene: TRBJ2-1
d_gene: TRBD2
v_gene: TRBV3-1
abundance: NA
len: 15
CDR3nt: TGTGCCAGCAGCCAGACTAGCGGGGGACACAATGAGCAGTTCTTC
CDR3aa: CASSQTSGGHNEQFF

j_gene: TRBJ2-4
d_gene: TRBD1
v_gene: TRBV4-2
abundance: NA
len: 13
CDR3nt: TGTGCCAGCAGCCGACAGGGGGGCAACATTCAGTACTTC
CDR3aa: CASSRQGGNIQYF